The 13 T cell receptor beta chains below were found in one sample sequenced in a study of blood T cell repertoires in COVID-19. Using immunoSEQ multiplex PCR, the repertoire was profiled, and TCRdb retains in-frame clones only, with some absent. The table includes about 120,000 clones, about 79% detected once. The sequenced sample was peripheral blood. The receptors here all came from a woman older than 75 with acute or convalescent COVID-19.

V usage is TRBV5-1 and J usage is TRBJ1-4, with TRBD1 matching 10 bases. Trimming at V came to 4 bases and at J to 7 bases, leaving 10 bases not matched to a gene. This CDR3 comprises 16 residues. Germline V gene sequence: CDR1 SGHRS, CDR2 YFSETQ. The DNA of the CDR3 is TGCGCCAGCAGCGAGCATTGGACAGGGGGTGGTGAAAAACTGTTTTTT. This codes for CASSEHWTGGGEKLFF.

The rearrangement uses TRBV7-2 and TRBJ1-1; 9 bases match TRBD1. Germline V gene data show CDR1 as SGHTA and CDR2 as FQGNSA. The CDR3 is made up of 17 amino acids. J was trimmed by 1 base and V by 3 bases; bases with no gene match: 9. The CDR3, as DNA: TGTGCCAGCAGCTTCGACGTGGGACAGGGATGGAACACTGAAGCTTTCTTT. Translating gives CASSFDVGQGWNTEAFF.

The chain links TRBV4-3 to TRBJ2-3; the D is unclear. Germline assignment: CDR1 LGHNA and CDR2 YSLEER. The V gene lost 1 base and the J gene lost 4 bases, with 3 bases spanning the gap. The CDR3 contains 12 residues. This chain's CDR3 is CASSQGADTQYF. The CDR3 bases are TGCGCCAGCAGCCAAGGCGCAGATACGCAGTATTTT.

The chain links TRBV5-4 to TRBJ2-7, with 7 bases matching TRBD1. CDR1 is SGHNT and CDR2 is YYREEE in the germline V gene (reference sequence). The CDR3 consists of 14 residues. V lost 4 bases and J lost 2; bases outside the gene matches: 6. The CDR3 protein is CASSRAGTAYEQYF. The CDR3 region has the DNA TGTGCCAGCAGCAGGGCCGGGACAGCCTACGAGCAGTACTTC.

The V gene is TRBV12-2, the J gene TRBJ2-3; the table's TRBD1 call for D was not verified on the DNA. TRBV12-2 counts as a pseudogene. The CDR3 extends over 15 amino acids. Here the CDR3 DNA reads TGTGCAAGCCTGCCCCAGGAACCCCCCACAGATACGCAGTATTTT. This translates into CASLPQEPPTDTQYF.

The chain links TRBV2 to TRBJ2-7; D gene ambiguous. Germline V gene data show CDR1 as SNHLY and CDR2 as FYNNEI. This CDR3 is 13 amino acids long. With 1 base removed from V and 6 bases from J, the gap between germline ends came to 10 bases. The CDR3, as DNA: TGTGCCAGCAGTGAAGTGGGTCGCGGCGAGCAGTACTTC. It translates to CASSEVGRGEQYF.

The rearrangement links TRBV7-2 to TRBJ1-2; the match to TRBD1 covers 9 bases. Germline CDR1 SGHTA, CDR2 FQGNSA. This CDR3 contains 16 residues. V dropped 0 bases and J dropped 7; count of bases not matched to a gene: 9. CDR3: CASSLAPTGGVGGYTF. DNA of the CDR3: TGTGCCAGCAGCTTAGCCCCCACAGGGGGCGTCGGTGGCTACACCTTC.

V usage is TRBV6-5 and J usage is TRBJ1-2; 7 nucleotides line up with TRBD1. V shed 0 bases, J shed 4 bases, and the junction held 2 bases outside the gene matches. In germline, CDR1 is MNHEY, CDR2 SVGAGI. The CDR3 loop spans 14 amino acids. CDR3 amino acids: CASSYSGQSYGYTF. CDR3 nucleotide sequence: TGTGCCAGCAGTTACTCGGGACAGAGCTATGGCTACACCTTC.

The chain combines TRBV13 with TRBJ2-5; D perhaps matches TRBD2 (6 bases). The length of the CDR3 is 12 residues. Trimming removed 4 bases from V and 7 bases from J, with 10 bases in between. The germline V gene has CDR1 PRHDT and CDR2 FYEKMQ (reference sequence). CDR3 amino acids: CASSWDGGTQYF. Here the CDR3 DNA reads TGTGCCAGCAGCTGGGACGGGGGGACCCAGTACTTC.

The chain has TRBV5-4 and TRBJ1-4; D is unresolved. This CDR3 region has 15 residues. Germline lookup yields CDR1 SGHNT and CDR2 YYREEE (reference sequence). V was pared by 3 bases and J by 6 bases, with 15 bases between. CDR3 in amino acids: CASSSLPQSDEKLFF. DNA of the CDR3: TGTGCCAGCAGCTCCTTACCCCAAAGCGATGAAAAACTGTTTTTT.

This sequence joins TRBV18 and TRBJ1-4; 7 positions agree with TRBD1. The CDR3 has 15 residues. V lost 3 bases and J lost 8; bases outside the gene matches: 9. Germline V gene data show CDR1 as KGHSH and CDR2 as LQKENI. The CDR3 nucleotides are TGTGCCAGCTCACCGACAGGGCCCAATGAAGAAAAACTGTTTTTT. This translates into CASSPTGPNEEKLFF.

This chain connects TRBV25-1 to TRBJ1-5, with D unresolved. Trimming cost V 5 bases and J 0 bases, with 14 bases left between them. CDR1 MGHDK and CDR2 SYGVNS come from the germline V gene. The CDR3 spans 16 residues. The CDR3 DNA reads as TGTGCCAGCAGTCCTACCAGCGGGGATAGCAATCAGCCCCAGCATTTT. This gives the protein CASSPTSGDSNQPQHF.

This clone came up a few times. The chain employs TRBV5-1 and TRBJ2-3; 15 bases agree with TRBD2. The junction had 7 bases not matched to a gene; V was cut back by 7 bases and J by 4 bases. Germline assignment: CDR1 SGHRS and CDR2 YFSETQ. CDR3 length: 16 residues. The CDR3 loop is CASHPGLAGGSDTQYF. The CDR3 DNA reads TGCGCCAGCCACCCCGGACTAGCGGGAGGGTCAGATACGCAGTATTTT. Full variable domain (rest looked up from reference TRBV5-1 and TRBJ2-3): KAGVTQTPRYLIKTRGQQVTLSCSPISGHRSVSWYQQTPGQGLQFLFEYFSETQRNKGNFPGRFSGRQFSNSRSEMNVSTLELGDSALYLCASHPGLAGGSDTQYFGPGTRLTVL.